This record covers a single TCR beta chain. The data stem from a study of blood T cell repertoires in COVID-19. The wider study: The United States, Italy and Spain provided the acute and convalescent COVID-19 samples.

How the authors handled the data: Amplification from reference gene primers served as the basis for estimated nucleated cell counts. Sequencing was performed with immunoSEQ multiplex PCR; in TCRdb, only in-frame clones are kept and a portion is missing. V and J calls plus clone size are reproduced from that table; the DNA served to infer D and trimming. The sample yields about 36,000 clones, 90% seen once. V lost 1 base and J 1 base, leaving 13 bases between the germline ends. The CDR3 contains 16 residues. Germline V gives CDR1 SEHNR, CDR2 FQNEAQ (reference sequence). Material for sequencing was peripheral blood. The rearrangement joins TRBV7-9 to TRBJ2-5; a weak D match, TRBD1 (6 bases). The receptor was derived from a human donor in a cohort sampled during active COVID-19. CDR3 bases: TGTGCCAGCAGCTTAGGTTCAGGGGCATTCCAAGAGACCCAGTACTTC. Its protein is CASSLGSGAFQETQYF.